This entry describes one T cell receptor (beta chain). The germline V gene encodes CDR1 MNHNY and CDR2 SVGAGI (reference sequence). The germline V and J ends were trimmed by 8 bases and 0 bases, with 27 bases remaining between them. The CDR3 runs 19 residues. This record comes from a study of blood T cell repertoires in COVID-19. Study in general: PBMCs, B-cell-depleted T cells, or T cells provided the cDNA or gDNA that made up the material.

Some clones are missing from TCRdb's copy, which holds only in-frame ones; the method was immunoSEQ multiplex PCR. The table lists approximately 500,000 clones, about 89% of them singletons. This receptor was identified in a woman aged 50 to 60 with COVID-19, enrolled during active disease. The genes are TRBV6-6 and TRBJ2-3, with TRBD1 as a possible D gene (5 bases). Sequenced input: peripheral blood. CDR3 nucleotide sequence: TGTGCCAGCCGTCCTACCGGACATCGCGCTAGGACGAGCACAGATACGCAGTATTTT. As protein: CASRPTGHRARTSTDTQYF.